This T cell receptor beta chain was identified in a study of OX40 agonist ivuxolimab in advanced cancers. Study at large: At 0.01 to 10 mg/kg, ivuxolimab was administered intravenously to patients every 2 weeks.

Profiled with immunoSEQ multiplex PCR; TCRdb holds only in-frame clones, not every one. The table has around 100,000 clones, approximately 90% seen once; the top ten hold roughly 0.56%. Broader study findings: Within 6 weeks, CD4+ and CD8+ blood T cells expanded clonally at 0.1 to 3.0 mg/kg.

The CDR3 spans 16 residues. Trimming removed 1 base from V and 1 base from J, with 13 bases in between. Germline V gene lookup returns CDR1 SGHAT and CDR2 FQNNGV. Note on this clone: What it binds is not known.

Sequenced material: CD4+ or CD8+ T cells sorted from blood, taken in a trial of the OX40 agonist ivuxolimab. The chain employs TRBV11-2 and TRBJ1-1; D is perhaps TRBD1 (6 bases). This clonotype originated in an adult with an advanced solid tumor such as melanoma, head and neck, liver or kidney cancer. The CDR3 reads CASSLVRGEENTEAFF. DNA of the CDR3: TGTGCCAGCAGCTTAGTTAGGGGGGAGGAGAACACTGAAGCTTTCTTT. The entire variable domain, with the rest obtained from reference TRBV11-2 and TRBJ1-1, is as follows: EAGVAQSPRYKIIEKRQSVAFWCNPISGHATLYWYQQILGQGPKLLIQFQNNGVVDDSQLPKDRFSAERLKGVDSTLKIQPAKLEDSAVYLCASSLVRGEENTEAFFGQGTRLTVV.